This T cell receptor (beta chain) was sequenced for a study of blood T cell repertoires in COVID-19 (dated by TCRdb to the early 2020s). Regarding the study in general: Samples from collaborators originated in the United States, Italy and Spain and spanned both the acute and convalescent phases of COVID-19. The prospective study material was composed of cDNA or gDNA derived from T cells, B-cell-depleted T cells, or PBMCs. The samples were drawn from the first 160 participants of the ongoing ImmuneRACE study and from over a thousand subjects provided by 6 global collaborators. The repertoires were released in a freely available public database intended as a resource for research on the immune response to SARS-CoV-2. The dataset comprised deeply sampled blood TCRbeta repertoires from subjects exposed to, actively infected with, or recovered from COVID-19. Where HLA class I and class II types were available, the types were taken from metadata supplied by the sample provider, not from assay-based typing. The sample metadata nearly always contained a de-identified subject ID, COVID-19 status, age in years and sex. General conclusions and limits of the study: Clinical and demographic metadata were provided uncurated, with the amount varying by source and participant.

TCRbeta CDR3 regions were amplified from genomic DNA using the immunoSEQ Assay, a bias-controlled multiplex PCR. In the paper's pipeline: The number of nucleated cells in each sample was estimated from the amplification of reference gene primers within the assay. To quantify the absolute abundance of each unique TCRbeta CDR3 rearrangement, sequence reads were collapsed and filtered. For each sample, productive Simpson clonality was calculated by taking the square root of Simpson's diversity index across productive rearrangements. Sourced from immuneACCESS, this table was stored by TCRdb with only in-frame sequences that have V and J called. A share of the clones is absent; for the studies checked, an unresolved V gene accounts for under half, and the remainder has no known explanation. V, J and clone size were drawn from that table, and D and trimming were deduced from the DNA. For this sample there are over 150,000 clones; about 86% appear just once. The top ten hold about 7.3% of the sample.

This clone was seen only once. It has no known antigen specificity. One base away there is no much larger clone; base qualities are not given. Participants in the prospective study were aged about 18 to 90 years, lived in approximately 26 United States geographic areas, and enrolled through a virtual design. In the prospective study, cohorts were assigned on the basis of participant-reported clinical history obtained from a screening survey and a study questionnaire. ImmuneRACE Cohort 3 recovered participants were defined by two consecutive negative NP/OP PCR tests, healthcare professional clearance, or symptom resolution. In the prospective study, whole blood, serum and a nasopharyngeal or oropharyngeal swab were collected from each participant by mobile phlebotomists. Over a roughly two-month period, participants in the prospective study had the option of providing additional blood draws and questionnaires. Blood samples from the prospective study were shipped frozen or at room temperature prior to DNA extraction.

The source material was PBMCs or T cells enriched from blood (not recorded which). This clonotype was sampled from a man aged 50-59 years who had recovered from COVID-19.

The DNA reads as follows: TGTGCCAGCAGTTACGGCGGGTTAAGCACAGATACGCAGTATTTT. Translated, it reads CASSYGGLSTDTQYF. The rearranged segments are TRBV6-5 and TRBJ2-3, and perhaps TRBD2 as D gene, on 5 matching bases. V is reduced by 2 bases and J by 0 bases, leaving a spacing of 9 bases between them. CDR1 and CDR2, looked up from the germline V gene, are MNHEY and SVGAGI. The CDR3 covers 15 residues, taking in both the cysteine and the phenylalanine. The sequence is cut down to CDR3 DNA, 45 bases in frame from base 1.